This is a list of T cell receptor beta chains from one sample in a study of T cells in localized non-small cell lung cancer. Data came from immunoSEQ multiplex PCR; TCRdb stores just in-frame clones and leaves some out. The profile shows about 48,000 clones, about 72% of them singletons. The material sequenced was peripheral blood, taken before any cancer treatment. All receptors derive from a man aged 35 to 69 with stage I squamous cell lung carcinoma. Both conserved end residues are part of each CDR3. D genes are given only for firm matches. Clone size is not always given. Where it is, it says once, few, many or a class for expanded clones.

j_call d_call v_call clone_size cdr3_nt cdr3_aa
TRBJ2-3 TRBD2 TRBV7-2 . TGTGCCAGCAGCTTAGTCTCGGGCGGGGGGGCGCAGTATTTT CASSLVSGGGAQYF
TRBJ2-5 . TRBV6-5 . TGTGCCAGCAGTCTCTTGGGGGGCATACAAGAGACCCAGTACTTC CASSLLGGIQETQYF
TRBJ2-5 . TRBV6-1 . TGTGCCAGCAGTGTTTATCTGAAGGGGTCCCAAGAGACCCAGTACTTC CASSVYLKGSQETQYF
TRBJ2-5 TRBD2 TRBV6-5 . TGTGCCAGCAGGGGCGGGGGGGCACAAGAGACCCAGTACTTC CASRGGGAQETQYF
TRBJ2-1 . TRBV11-1 . TGTGCCAGCAGCTTAGCGGGACGGAACCTGTACAATGAGCAGTTCTTC CASSLAGRNLYNEQFF
TRBJ1-1 . TRBV28 . TGTGCCAGCAGGCCTACGGGTCGCGAAGCTTTCTTT CASRPTGREAFF
TRBJ2-5 . TRBV27 . TGTGCCAGCAGTTCCCCGGGGGCTGGGGAGACCCAGTACTTC CASSSPGAGETQYF
TRBJ1-1 . TRBV9 . TGTGCCAGCACTAGGACAGTTGGCACTGAAGCTTTCTTT CASTRTVGTEAFF
TRBJ1-2 . TRBV6-5 . TGTGCCAGCAGTTACCGGGCGACCTATGGCTACACCTTC CASSYRATYGYTF
TRBJ2-1 . TRBV28 . TGTGCCAGCACCATAGGAATGGTTTACTACAATGAGCAGTTCTTC CASTIGMVYYNEQFF
TRBJ2-2 . TRBV6-5 . TGTGCCAGCAGCAGGGGAGACACCGGGGAGCTGTTTTTT CASSRGDTGELFF
TRBJ1-2 . TRBV16 . TGTGCCAGCAGCCAATCAGGGATTGCCTATGGCTACACCTTC CASSQSGIAYGYTF
TRBJ2-7 TRBD2 TRBV5-1 . TGCGCCAGCAGCGTCGCCGCGGGGGGACACGAGCAGTACTTC CASSVAAGGHEQYF
TRBJ2-3 . TRBV29-1 . TGCAGCGTTGGAGGGCTGGGGGAAGATACGCAGTATTTT CSVGGLGEDTQYF
TRBJ1-1 TRBD1 TRBV10-3 . TGTGCCATCACTAGACAGGGGAACACTGAAGCTTTCTTT CAITRQGNTEAFF
TRBJ2-4 . TRBV4-1 . TGCGCCAGCAGCCAAGAGTACGCCGTAGCCAAAAACATTCAGTACTTC CASSQEYAVAKNIQYF
TRBJ1-2 . TRBV6-5 . TGTGCCAGCAGACCGACAAGCCGTAACTATGGCTACACCTTC CASRPTSRNYGYTF
TRBJ2-2 TRBD1 TRBV6-4 once TGTGCCAGCCGACCGGGACAGGGGGCGACCGGGGAGCTGTTTTTT CASRPGQGATGELFF
TRBJ2-1 . TRBV5-4 . TGTGCCAGCAGCTTGGGTGGGCAGCTAAATGAGCAGTTCTTC CASSLGGQLNEQFF
TRBJ2-7 TRBD1 TRBV9 few TGTGCCAGCAGCGATTTGGGACAGGGGTTTTCCGAGCAGTACTTC CASSDLGQGFSEQYF
TRBJ1-1 . TRBV6-5 . TGTGCCAGCGCCCGACGGGGGAACACTGAAGCTTTCTTT CASARRGNTEAFF
TRBJ2-7 . TRBV28 . TGTGCCAGCAGTACCGTCGACAGCTACTACGAGCAGTACTTC CASSTVDSYYEQYF
TRBJ1-1 TRBD1 TRBV6-5 . TGTGCCAGCCTTACAGGGGGCGTGGGCACTGAAGCTTTCTTT CASLTGGVGTEAFF
TRBJ1-2 . TRBV28 . TGTGCCAGCAGCCCCTCGGACAGCCTATTCTATGGCTACACCTTC CASSPSDSLFYGYTF
TRBJ2-6 . TRBV6-4 . TGTGCCAGCAGTGATTCCCCTGGGGCCAACGTCCTGACTTTC CASSDSPGANVLTF
TRBJ1-1 . TRBV2 . TGTGCCAGCAGTGGAATGAACACTGAAGCTTTCTTT CASSGMNTEAFF
TRBJ2-1 TRBD2 TRBV7-3 . TGTGCCAGCAGCTTATCCCACGGACTAGCGGGGACGGCCGAGTTCTTC CASSLSHGLAGTAEFF